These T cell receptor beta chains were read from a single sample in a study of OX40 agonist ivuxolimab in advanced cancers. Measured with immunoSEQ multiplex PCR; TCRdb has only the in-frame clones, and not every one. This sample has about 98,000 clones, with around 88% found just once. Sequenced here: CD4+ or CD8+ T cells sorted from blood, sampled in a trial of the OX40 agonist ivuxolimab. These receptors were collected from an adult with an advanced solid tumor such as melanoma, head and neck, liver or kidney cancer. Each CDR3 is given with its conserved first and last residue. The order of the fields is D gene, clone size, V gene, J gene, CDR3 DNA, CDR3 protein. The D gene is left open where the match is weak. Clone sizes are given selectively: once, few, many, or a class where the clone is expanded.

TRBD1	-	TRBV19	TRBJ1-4	TGTGCCAGTAGCCGAACACAGGGGAGGGCTGGTGAAAAACTGTTTTTT	CASSRTQGRAGEKLFF
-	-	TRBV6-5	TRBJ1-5	TGTGCCAGCAGTTACTCAGGGGAGGTCAATCAGCCCCAGCATTTT	CASSYSGEVNQPQHF
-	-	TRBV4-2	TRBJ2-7	TGTGCCAGCAGCCAAGATGGGCAGGGGTGGGACGAGCAGTACTTC	CASSQDGQGWDEQYF
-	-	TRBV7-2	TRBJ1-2	TGTGCCAGCAGCTTGGGACCGATCTATAGCTACACCTTC	CASSLGPIYSYTF
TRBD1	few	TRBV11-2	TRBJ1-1	TGTGCCAGCAGCCCAGGGACAGGCTCTAACACTGAAGCTTTCTTT	CASSPGTGSNTEAFF
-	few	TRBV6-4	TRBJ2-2	TGTGCCAGCAGTGACCGGGGCCGGGGCACCGGGGAGCTGTTTTTT	CASSDRGRGTGELFF
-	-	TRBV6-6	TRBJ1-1	TGTGCCAGCAGTTACCAGACAGTGGCTTTCTTT	CASSYQTVAFF
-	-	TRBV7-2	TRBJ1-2	TGTGCCAGCAGCCAGGGGAGGGCAGAAGCCTATGGCTACACCTTC	CASSQGRAEAYGYTF
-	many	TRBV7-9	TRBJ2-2	TGTGCCAGCTGGGGGGGCGCTACTCCCACCGGGGAGCTGTTTTTT	CASWGGATPTGELFF
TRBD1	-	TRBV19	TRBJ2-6	TGTGCCAGTAGTCCGAGGACAGGGGTTAGCTCTGGGGCCAACGTCCTGACTTTC	CASSPRTGVSSGANVLTF
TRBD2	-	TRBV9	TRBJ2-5	TGTGCCAGCAGCCTCAGTAGTGGGGGGGAAGAGACCCAGTACTTC	CASSLSSGGEETQYF
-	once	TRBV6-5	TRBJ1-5	TGTGCCAGCAGTACGCATTGGGGGGAGGGTCAGCCCCAGCATTTT	CASSTHWGEGQPQHF
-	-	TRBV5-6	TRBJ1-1	TGTGCCAGCAGCGAAAATGGGGGCGGAAAGGGCACTGAAGCTTTCTTT	CASSENGGGKGTEAFF
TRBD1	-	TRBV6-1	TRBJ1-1	TGTGCCAGCAGTGAGCGCGACAGGGAGGATGAAGCTTTCTTT	CASSERDREDEAFF
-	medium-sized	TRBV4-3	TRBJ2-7	TGCGCCAGCAGCTTGTATCAGGGCTCCTACGAGCAGTACTTC	CASSLYQGSYEQYF
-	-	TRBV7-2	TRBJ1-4	TGTGCCAGCAGCTCAGGACAGACCACGACGAATGAAAAACTGTTTTTT	CASSSGQTTTNEKLFF